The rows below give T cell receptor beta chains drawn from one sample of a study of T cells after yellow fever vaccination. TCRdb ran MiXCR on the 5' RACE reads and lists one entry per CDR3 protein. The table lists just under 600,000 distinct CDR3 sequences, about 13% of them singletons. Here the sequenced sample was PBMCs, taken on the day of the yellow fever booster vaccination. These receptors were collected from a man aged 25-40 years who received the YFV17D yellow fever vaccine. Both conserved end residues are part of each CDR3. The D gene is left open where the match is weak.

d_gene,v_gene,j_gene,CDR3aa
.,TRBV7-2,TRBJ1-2,CASSLGGREGGYTF
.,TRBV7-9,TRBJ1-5,CASSGLGGSQPQHF
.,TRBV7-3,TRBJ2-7,CASSSRAGDEQYF
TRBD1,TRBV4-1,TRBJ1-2,CASSRDPGTAPFGYTF
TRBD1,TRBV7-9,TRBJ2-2,CASSARQGMNTGELFF
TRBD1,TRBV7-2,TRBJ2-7,CASSLGLNRGQSPQYF
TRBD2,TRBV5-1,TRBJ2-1,CASSSAGVVNEQFF
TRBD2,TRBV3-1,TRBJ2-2,CASREGPITGELFF
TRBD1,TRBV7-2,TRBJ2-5,CASSLVGQGAQTQYF
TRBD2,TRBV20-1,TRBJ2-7,CSATSGGRAREQYF
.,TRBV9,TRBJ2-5,CASSIGPNPGETQYF
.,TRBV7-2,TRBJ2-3,CASSLGTGGRDTQYF
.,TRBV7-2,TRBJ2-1,CASSPDRPWGIYNEQFF
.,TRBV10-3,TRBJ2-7,CAISESNSPGEQYF
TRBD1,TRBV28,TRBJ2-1,CASSSRGPMRDEQFF
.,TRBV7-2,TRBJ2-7,CASSLARANYEQYF
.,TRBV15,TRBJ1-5,CATSRDWGQPQHF
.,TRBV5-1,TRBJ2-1,CASSLGPGNLYNEQFF
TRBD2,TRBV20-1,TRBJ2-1,CSARGLAGVSGQFF
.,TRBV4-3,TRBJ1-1,CASSQENGGTEAFF
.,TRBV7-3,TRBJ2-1,CASSLRGGQIDSYNEQFF
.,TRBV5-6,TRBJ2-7,CASSLREGYEQYF
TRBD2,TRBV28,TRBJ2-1,CASSFTSGRNEQFF
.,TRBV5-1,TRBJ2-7,CASSSGDSPYEQYF
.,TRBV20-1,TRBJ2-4,CSARTGLAKNIQYF
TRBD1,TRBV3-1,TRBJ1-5,CTCCFGTGYQYSNQPQHF
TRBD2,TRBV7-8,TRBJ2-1,CASSRGLAGVTEQFF
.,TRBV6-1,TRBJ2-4,CASSETGIFKNIQYF
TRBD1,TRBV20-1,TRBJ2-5,CSAQGQGGETQYF
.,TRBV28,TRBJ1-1,CASSLIYTEAFF
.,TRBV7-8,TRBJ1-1,CASSLGQRRAFF
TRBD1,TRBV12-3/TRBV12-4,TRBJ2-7,CASSSDREYEQYF
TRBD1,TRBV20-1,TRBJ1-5,CSARQSGDRNQPQHF
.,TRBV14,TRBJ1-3,CASSQIVAPSSGNTIYF
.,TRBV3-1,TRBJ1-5,CASSRTISPSGQPQHF
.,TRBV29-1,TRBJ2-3,CSVGGNTDTQYF
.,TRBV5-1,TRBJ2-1,CASSFQGGGEQFF
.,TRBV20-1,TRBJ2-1,CSAPKGGRGDEQFF
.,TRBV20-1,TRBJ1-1,CSVPQGGEAFF
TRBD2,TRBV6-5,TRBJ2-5,CASSYTPRTREETQYF
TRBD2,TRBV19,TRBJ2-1,CASSIDLWGRGEQFF
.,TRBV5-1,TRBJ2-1,CASTLTLSAGSYNEQFF